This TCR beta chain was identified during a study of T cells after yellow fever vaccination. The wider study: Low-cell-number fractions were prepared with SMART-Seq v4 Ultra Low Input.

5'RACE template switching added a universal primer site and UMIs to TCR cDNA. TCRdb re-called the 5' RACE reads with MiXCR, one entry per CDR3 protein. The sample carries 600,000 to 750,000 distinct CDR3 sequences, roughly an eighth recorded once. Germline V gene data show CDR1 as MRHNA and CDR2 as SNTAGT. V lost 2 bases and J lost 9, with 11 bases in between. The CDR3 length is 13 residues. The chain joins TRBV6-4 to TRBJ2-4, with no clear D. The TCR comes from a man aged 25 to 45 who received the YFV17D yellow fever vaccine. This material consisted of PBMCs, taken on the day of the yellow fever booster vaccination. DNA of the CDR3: TGTGCCAGCAGTGACGAGTCTTTGAGCATTCAGTACTTC. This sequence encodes CASSDESLSIQYF.